The 5 T cell receptor beta chains below all came from one sample that was sequenced in a study of memory CD4+ T cells and cytomegalovirus serostatus. Assay used: immunoSEQ multiplex PCR; TCRdb lists only in-frame clones, some missing. The data hold 52,000 or so clones, with 70% to 80% observed a single time. Single viable CD3+CD4+CD8-CD45RO+ cells were sorted as the memory CD4+ T cells. Specimen: memory CD4+ T cells from blood. These receptors were obtained from an adult in good health and CMV-seronegative.

The J gene is TRBJ1-1, the V gene TRBV21-1; the tabulated D call, TRBD1, remains unverified against the DNA. TRBV21-1 is a listed pseudogene. This CDR3 region has 14 residues. The CDR3 DNA is TGTGCCAGCGGCCGACAGGGGTTGAACACTGAAGCTTTCTTT. Encoded protein: CASGRQGLNTEAFF.

The rearrangement uses TRBV7-2 and TRBJ2-1; TRBD2 agrees at 14 bases. The V gene's germline CDR1 is SGHTA and CDR2 FQGNSA. J lost 6 bases, V lost 5 bases, and 12 bases had no gene match. CDR3 size: 18 residues. CDR3 bases: TGTGCCAGCAGCCGACGACAGGGACTAGCGGGAGTTACCAATGAGCAGTTCTTC. Residues: CASSRRQGLAGVTNEQFF.

The V gene is TRBV4-2, the J gene TRBJ1-4, with a weak D call TRBD1 (5 bases). V was cut by 5 bases and J by 4 bases, with 14 bases left in between. The CDR3 covers 15 residues. Per the germline V gene, CDR1 is LGHNA and CDR2 is YNFKEQ. The CDR3 nucleotides read TGTGCCAGCAGCGCCCGCGACAGCAATAATGAAAAACTGTTTTTT. Protein product: CASSARDSNNEKLFF.

This chain links TRBV20-1 with TRBJ2-7; D gene ambiguous. V dropped 5 bases and J dropped 5 bases, with 10 bases sitting between them. Germline assignment: CDR1 DFQATT and CDR2 SNEGSKA (reference sequence). The CDR3 is 11 residues long. The chain's CDR3 is CSAHLVNEQYF. The CDR3 bases are TGCAGTGCTCACCTGGTTAACGAGCAGTACTTC.

This chain uses TRBV5-1 with TRBJ2-7; D not resolved. CDR1 is SGHRS and CDR2 is YFSETQ in the germline V gene. Between the trimmed V and J ends, which lost 1 base and 0 bases, there was a span of 14 bases. The CDR3 extends over 16 amino acids. The CDR3 is CASSLSSRTGSYEQYF. In DNA form, the CDR3 reads TGCGCCAGCAGCTTGTCTTCCAGGACGGGCTCCTACGAGCAGTACTTC.